Shown below are 27 T cell receptor beta chains from a single sample sequenced in a study of cytomegalovirus exposure and HLA in healthy donors. PCR primers comprised 60 Vbeta and 13 Jbeta primers. Libraries were prepared by immunoSEQ multiplex PCR; TCRdb keeps only in-frame clonotypes and omits some of them. The table lists more than 140,000 clones, around 65% of them singletons. Sequenced input: PBMCs. The receptors were sampled from a woman in her thirties in good health and CMV-seropositive.

This clone was observed a few times. The chain recombines TRBV5-1 with TRBJ1-3, with D unresolved. The CDR3 totals 17 residues. Per germline, CDR1 SGHRS and CDR2 YFSETQ. The V and J ends lost 1 base and 0 bases respectively, with 14 bases between them. The CDR3 sequence is CASSLMITGGSGNTIYF. The CDR3 DNA is TGCGCCAGCAGCTTGATGATAACCGGAGGCTCTGGAAACACCATATATTTT.

In its sample, this clone was seen a few times. V is TRBV6-4 and J is TRBJ1-5; D not resolved. The germline V gene encodes CDR1 MRHNA and CDR2 SNTAGT. Trimming shortened V by 8 bases and J by 5 bases, and 22 bases separated the two germline ends. The CDR3 loop spans 16 amino acids. CDR3 DNA: TGTGCCAGCCCCACCGCGATCGTTCGGTACTATCAGCCCCAGCATTTT. Translated: CASPTAIVRYYQPQHF.

The chain couples TRBV2 to TRBJ1-5; 8 nucleotides match TRBD1. Germline V gives CDR1 SNHLY, CDR2 FYNNEI. The junction had 8 bases not matched to a gene; V was cut back by 6 bases and J by 4 bases. This CDR3 is 15 amino acids long. The DNA of the CDR3 is TGTGCCAGCAGACCCAGAAGACAGGGGAATCAGCCCCAGCATTTT. Translation gives CASRPRRQGNQPQHF. Supplemented by reference TRBV2 and TRBJ1-5, the full variable domain reads EPEVTQTPSHQVTQMGQEVILRCVPISNHLYFYWYRQILGQKVEFLVSFYNNEISEKSEIFDDQFSVERPDGSNFTLKIRSTKLEDSAMYFCASRPRRQGNQPQHFGDGTRLSIL.

This clone was observed a few times. The chain employs TRBV5-4 and TRBJ2-5, with D tentatively TRBD2 (6 bases). This CDR3 region has 14 residues. CDR1 is SGHNT, CDR2 YYREEE, per germline (reference sequence). V was pared by 6 bases and J by 5 bases, with 17 bases between. Here the CDR3 reads CASIAEGRRETQYF. CDR3 DNA: TGTGCCAGCATAGCGGAGGGCCGGCGGGAGACCCAGTACTTC.

The chain couples TRBV19 to TRBJ2-3; D is uncertain. Looked up from germline, CDR1 is LNHDA and CDR2 is SQIVND (reference sequence). Deletions cut 5 bases from V and 3 bases from J, with 12 bases between. The CDR3 has 14 residues. The DNA of the CDR3 is TGTGCCAGTAGTGCCCTAGAAGAGACAGATACGCAGTATTTT. It encodes CASSALEETDTQYF. Based on the CDR3 plus reference TRBV19 and TRBJ2-3, the full variable domain is DGGITQSPKYLFRKEGQNVTLSCEQNLNHDAMYWYRQDPGQGLRLIYYSQIVNDFQKGDIAEGYSVSREKKESFPLTVTSAQKNPTAFYLCASSALEETDTQYFGPGTRLTVL.

This chain uses TRBV6-5 with TRBJ2-7; 8 nucleotides line up with TRBD2. Germline V gene data show CDR1 as MNHEY and CDR2 as SVGAGI. V shed 0 bases, J shed 7 bases, and the junction held 8 bases outside the gene matches. The CDR3 loop spans 15 amino acids. CDR3: CASSYSPGGPGEQYF. The CDR3 nucleotides are TGTGCCAGCAGTTACTCGCCGGGGGGGCCGGGTGAGCAGTACTTC.

This clone was counted only a few times. The same CDR3 also results from other DNA sequences found in this sample. V usage is TRBV6-1 and J usage is TRBJ2-7, with D uncertain. The CDR3 is 13 residues long. Germline CDR1 is MNHNS and CDR2 is SASEGT. With 5 bases removed from V and 2 bases from J, the gap between germline ends came to 10 bases. Here the CDR3 reads CASSLGDTYEQYF. In DNA form, the CDR3 reads TGTGCCAGCAGTCTGGGCGATACCTACGAGCAGTACTTC.

V usage is TRBV2 and J usage is TRBJ1-1; D is possibly TRBD1 (6 bases). Looked up from germline, CDR1 is SNHLY and CDR2 is FYNNEI. The CDR3 is made up of 13 amino acids. Between the trimmed V and J ends, which lost 1 base and 7 bases, there was a span of 10 bases. DNA for the CDR3: TGTGCCAGCAGTGAAGGACAGGCCCGTGAAGCTTTCTTT. As protein: CASSEGQAREAFF.

V is TRBV19 and J is TRBJ1-5; tentative D call: TRBD1 (6 bases). The CDR3 sequence is 15 residues long. In germline, CDR1 is LNHDA, CDR2 SQIVND (reference sequence). Trimming stripped 3 bases from V and 7 bases from J, with 16 bases between. The CDR3 DNA follows: TGTGCCAGTAGTATTTTCACAGGGTTAAAACAGCCCCAGCATTTT. Protein: CASSIFTGLKQPQHF.

The chain is built from TRBV10-1 and TRBJ1-1; 7 positions agree with TRBD1. The CDR3 extends over 15 amino acids. CDR1 is WNHNN and CDR2 is SYGVQD in the germline V gene (reference sequence). With 9 bases clipped from V and 3 bases from J, the junction kept 13 bases outside the gene matches. The CDR3 protein is CASRRERQGDTEAFF. Written as DNA, the CDR3 is TGCGCCAGTAGAAGAGAGAGACAGGGAGACACTGAAGCTTTCTTT.

The CDR3 reads CASSLMAEGDEQYF. The CDR3 region has the DNA TGCGCCAGCAGCCTAATGGCCGAGGGCGACGAGCAGTACTTC. The chain combines TRBV5-1 with TRBJ2-7; D is perhaps TRBD2 (5 bases). Trimming shortened V by 4 bases and J by 5 bases, and 16 bases separated the two germline ends. Germline V CDR1 and CDR2: SGHRS, YFSETQ. This CDR3 has 14 residues. The whole variable domain, filled in from reference TRBV5-1 and TRBJ2-7, reads KAGVTQTPRYLIKTRGQQVTLSCSPISGHRSVSWYQQTPGQGLQFLFEYFSETQRNKGNFPGRFSGRQFSNSRSEMNVSTLELGDSALYLCASSLMAEGDEQYFGPGTRLTVT.

This clone was picked up a small number of times. The J gene is TRBJ2-3, the V gene TRBV9; perhaps TRBD1 as D (5 bases). The V end was cut by 5 bases, the J end by 1 base, with 14 bases between. Germline lookup yields CDR1 SGDLS and CDR2 YYNGEE. The CDR3 length is 15 residues. CDR3 sequence: CASRARALRTDTQYF. The CDR3 DNA follows: TGTGCCAGCAGAGCCAGGGCGCTACGCACAGATACGCAGTATTTT.

CDR3 region: CASSPRQYGYTF. The CDR3 DNA sequence: TGTGCCAGCAGTCCGCGGCAATATGGCTACACCTTC. The J gene is TRBJ1-2, the V gene TRBV2; D gene uncertain. Per the germline V gene, CDR1 is SNHLY and CDR2 is FYNNEI. The CDR3 sequence is 12 residues long. V lost 5 bases to trimming and J lost 5 bases, with 9 bases between them.

Comments on this clone: The junction and the germline gene differ at one end; a read error may be behind it. This rearrangement joins TRBV6-1 to TRBJ2-3; D possibly corresponds to TRBD1 (5 bases). CDR1 is MNHNS and CDR2 is SASEGT in the germline V gene. This CDR3 is built from 13 residues. The CDR3, as DNA: TGTGCCAGCAGGGAAGGGGTCGGGGATACGCAGTATTTT. Translating it yields CASREGVGDTQYF.

The chain recombines TRBV5-8 with TRBJ2-1; 8 bases fit TRBD1. V was clipped by 6 bases and J by 2 bases; unmatched bases: 7. The CDR3 consists of 15 residues. CDR1 and CDR2 (germline): SGHTS, YDEGEE. CDR3 in DNA: TGTGCCAGCAACCCCGGGACAGGACCCTACAATGAGCAGTTCTTC. Residues: CASNPGTGPYNEQFF.

The chain combines TRBV28 with TRBJ1-4; TRBD1 might be the D (6 bases). V lost 6 bases and J lost 8, with 16 bases in between. CDR3 length: 14 residues. CDR1 MDHEN and CDR2 SYDVKM come from the germline V gene. CDR3 sequence: CASSPGGASEKLFF. CDR3 nucleotide sequence: TGTGCCAGCAGCCCCGGGGGGGCCAGCGAAAAACTGTTTTTT.

The chain combines TRBV7-9 with TRBJ2-3; 9 bases are shared with TRBD1. The CDR3 runs to 16 residues. Germline V CDR1 and CDR2: SEHNR, FQNEAQ (reference sequence). Unmatched junction bases numbered 10, after V lost 8 bases and J lost 1 base. The CDR3: CASGITGGLGTDTQYF. CDR3 coding DNA: TGTGCCAGCGGAATAACAGGGGGCTTGGGCACAGATACGCAGTATTTT.

V usage is TRBV7-9 and J usage is TRBJ2-1; 7 bases are shared with TRBD2. V shed 3 bases and J 4 bases; nucleotides not matched to a gene: 0. The CDR3 spans 13 residues. CDR1 and CDR2 from the germline V gene are SEHNR and FQNEAQ (reference sequence). The CDR3 protein is CASSFGGYNEQFF. CDR3 nucleotide sequence: TGTGCCAGCAGCTTCGGGGGGTACAATGAGCAGTTCTTC.

The V gene is TRBV2, the J gene TRBJ2-1, with 7 bases identical to TRBD1. V trimming: 6 bases; J trimming: 7 bases; junction bases outside the gene matches: 9. The V gene's germline CDR1 is SNHLY and CDR2 FYNNEI. The CDR3 is made up of 14 amino acids. The CDR3 reads CASSRDREINEQFF. For the CDR3, the DNA is TGTGCCAGCAGCCGAGACAGGGAGATAAATGAGCAGTTCTTC.

This chain joins TRBV7-9 and TRBJ2-7; 8 bases are a match to TRBD1. Germline lookup yields CDR1 SEHNR and CDR2 FQNEAQ (reference sequence). This CDR3 is 15 amino acids long. Trimming removed 5 bases from V and 4 bases from J; junction bases left unmatched: 10. Here the CDR3 DNA reads TGTGCCAGCAGCCCAGGAGGACAGGGAGGTTACGAGCAGTACTTC. Its translation is CASSPGGQGGYEQYF. Variable domain in full (rest from reference TRBV7-9 and TRBJ2-7): DTGVSQNPRHKITKRGQNVTFRCDPISEHNRLYWYRQTLGQGPEFLTYFQNEAQLEKSRLLSDRFSAERPKGSFSTLEIQRTEQGDSAMYLCASSPGGQGGYEQYFGPGTRLTVT.

This chain uses TRBV14 with TRBJ1-4; 7 bases agree with TRBD1. The length of the CDR3 is 13 residues. V was pared by 5 bases and J by 6 bases, with 3 bases of the junction left unmatched. Germline V lookup: CDR1 SGHDN, CDR2 FVKESK. CDR3 sequence (DNA): TGTGCCAGCAGCTTAACAGGGGATGAAAAACTGTTTTTT. It is translated as CASSLTGDEKLFF.

This clone was seen more than once but under ten times. The chain joins TRBV13 to TRBJ1-1; no definite D call. The germline CDR1 and CDR2 sequences are PRHDT and FYEKMQ (reference sequence). Deletions cut 6 bases from V and 8 bases from J, with 13 bases between. CDR3 length: 12 residues. The CDR3 reads CASSSVLEEAFF. CDR3 in DNA: TGTGCCAGCAGTTCTGTTTTAGAGGAAGCTTTCTTT.

This clone was seen only a few times. Its ends do not fully match the called genes, so a read error is possible. Additional DNA sequences in this sample encode the identical CDR3. The CDR3, as DNA: TGTGCCTGGAGTAGGAGTATTAATTCCCCCCTCCACTTT. This sequence encodes CAWSRSINSPLHF. The chain couples TRBV30 to TRBJ1-6; D gene unclear. CDR1 and CDR2 (germline): GTSNPN, SVGIG (reference sequence). CDR3 length: 13 amino acids.

Many counts were recorded for this clone. The V gene is TRBV6-6, the J gene TRBJ1-6, with D unclear. The germline V gene encodes CDR1 MNHNY and CDR2 SVGAGI (reference sequence). Trimming pared 2 bases from V and 0 bases from J, leaving 5 bases between. There are 15 residues in the CDR3. In DNA, the CDR3 is TGTGCCAGCAGTTACCGGAGCTCCTATAATTCACCCCTCCACTTT. The encoded protein is CASSYRSSYNSPLHF.

The genes are TRBV27 and TRBJ1-5; possible D gene TRBD1, 5 bases. This CDR3 has 19 residues. Per the germline V gene, CDR1 is MNHEY and CDR2 is SMNVEV (reference sequence). Trimming cost V 6 bases and J 5 bases, with 29 bases left between them. The CDR3 sequence is CASSATRIPVDSADQPQHF. The CDR3 DNA sequence: TGTGCCAGCAGCGCGACCCGTATTCCTGTCGACAGCGCCGATCAGCCCCAGCATTTT.

The chain combines TRBV4-1 with TRBJ1-6; D is uncertain. The CDR3 runs to 16 residues. Per germline, CDR1 MGHRA and CDR2 YSYEKL. The germline V and J ends were trimmed by 4 bases and 0 bases, with 10 bases remaining between them. Here the CDR3 reads CASSLGGSSYNSPLHF. The DNA for the CDR3 is TGCGCCAGCAGCCTTGGTGGGAGCTCCTATAATTCACCCCTCCACTTT.

This chain connects TRBV19 to TRBJ1-1, with 8 bases fitting TRBD1. Germline-derived CDR1 and CDR2 are LNHDA and SQIVND (reference sequence). The CDR3 has 14 amino acids. The V gene end was trimmed by 7 bases and the J gene end by 3 bases; junction bases not matched to a gene: 7. CDR3 sequence: CASKVGQGYTEAFF. The CDR3 nucleotides read TGTGCCAGTAAGGTCGGACAGGGATACACTGAAGCTTTCTTT.